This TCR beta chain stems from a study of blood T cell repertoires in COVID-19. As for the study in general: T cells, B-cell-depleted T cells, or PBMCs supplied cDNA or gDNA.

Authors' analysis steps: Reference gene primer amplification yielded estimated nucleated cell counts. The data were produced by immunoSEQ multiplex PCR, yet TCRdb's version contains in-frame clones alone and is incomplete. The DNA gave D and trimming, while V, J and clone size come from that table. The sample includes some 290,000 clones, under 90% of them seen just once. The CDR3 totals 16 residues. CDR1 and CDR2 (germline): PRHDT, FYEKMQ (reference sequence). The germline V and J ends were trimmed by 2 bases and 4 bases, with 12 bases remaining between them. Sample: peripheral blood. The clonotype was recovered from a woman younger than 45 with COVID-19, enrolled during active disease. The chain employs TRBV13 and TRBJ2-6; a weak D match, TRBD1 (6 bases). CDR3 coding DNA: TGTGCCAGCAGCTTACGTCCAGGGGCCGGGGCCAACGTCCTGACTTTC. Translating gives CASSLRPGAGANVLTF.